Reported below is one TCR beta chain. Per the authors' pipeline: Nucleated cell number was recorded as an estimate derived from reference gene primer amplification. The table came from immunoSEQ multiplex PCR; TCRdb's copy has only in-frame clones and leaves some out. V and J calls and clone size follow that table, whereas D and trimming were derived from the DNA. The table has approximately 300,000 clones, 90% seen once. Germline CDR1 and CDR2: SGHTA and FQGTGA. The V and J ends lost 4 bases and 0 bases respectively, with 6 bases between them. The CDR3 length is 13 residues. This specimen comes from a study of blood T cell repertoires in COVID-19. About the research overall: From the United States, Italy and Spain came samples of acute and convalescent COVID-19. PBMCs, B-cell-depleted T cells, or T cells were the source of the cDNA or gDNA that made up the material.

Patients of the Seattle cohort, enrolled during active infection, were followed longitudinally. This TCR was sampled from a woman in her thirties or forties with COVID-19, enrolled during active disease. Source material: peripheral blood. The V call is TRBV7-3, the J call TRBJ1-1; D is perhaps TRBD1 (5 bases). The CDR3 nucleotides read TGTGCCAGCAGCTCACAGGTGAACACTGAAGCTTTCTTT. Translating gives CASSSQVNTEAFF.